The sequence of this TCR beta chain was determined in a study of blood T cell repertoires in COVID-19 (TCRdb year 2020). For the study in its entirety: Samples covering the acute and convalescent phases of COVID-19 were provided by collaborators in the United States, Italy and Spain. The prospective study material was composed of cDNA or gDNA derived from T cells, B-cell-depleted T cells, or PBMCs. Subjects who had been exposed to COVID-19, were actively infected with it, or had recovered from it provided the deeply sampled blood TCRbeta repertoires that made up the dataset. The repertoires were made available in a free public database intended to serve as a resource for research on the immune response to SARS-CoV-2. The samples were drawn from the first 160 participants of the ongoing ImmuneRACE study and from over 950 subjects provided by 6 global collaborators. Sample metadata almost always included a de-identified subject ID, COVID-19 status, age in years and sex. Where HLA class I and class II types were available, the types were taken from metadata supplied by the sample provider, not from assay-based typing.

In the case of this clone: The antigen this receptor binds is unknown. Nothing much larger sits one base from this clone, and base qualities are not available.

At one collaborating source in Seattle, patients were enrolled during active infection and were followed longitudinally through the course of disease. Each collaborating institution followed its own protocols to collect whole blood in K2EDTA tubes. For TCRbeta analysis, collaborators shipped samples in one of three forms: frozen whole blood, isolated PBMCs, or DNA extracted from either of those sample types. V is cut back by 4 bases and J by 1 base, with 2 bases in the junction unmatched. The germline V gene (reference sequence) supplies CDR1 LNHDA and CDR2 SQIVND. The CDR3 spans 15 residues, from the cysteine through the phenylalanine. The DNA shown is the 45-base CDR3, in frame from base 1. TCRbeta CDR3 regions were amplified from genomic DNA using the immunoSEQ Assay, a bias-controlled multiplex PCR. Per the original workflow: Within the assay, amplification of reference gene primers was used to estimate how many nucleated cells each sample contained. Sequence reads were collapsed and filtered to measure the absolute abundance of every unique TCRbeta CDR3 rearrangement. For each sample, productive Simpson clonality was calculated as the square root of Simpson's diversity index across productive rearrangements. The clones in this table, taken by TCRdb from immuneACCESS, are in-frame only. Not every clone is retained; where verified, under half of the shortfall comes from an unresolved V gene, and the cause of the rest is unknown. That table gives V, J and clone size, and the DNA gave D and trimming. The sample table shows 40,000 to 60,000 clones, and 80% to 95% are seen once. Roughly 1% of the sample is in the top ten clones.

Broader findings and caveats from the paper: The quantity of clinical and demographic metadata differed by source and by participant and was supplied without curation.

This receptor was obtained from a man in his fifties or sixties with COVID-19, enrolled during active disease. The sequence links TRBV19 to TRBJ1-5; TRBD1 agrees with 9 junctional bases. Sequencing was performed on peripheral blood. The CDR3 amino acid sequence is: CASSTGQGSNQPQHF. The DNA reads TGTGCCAGTAGTACTGGACAGGGGAGCAATCAGCCCCAGCATTTT. The full variable domain, with segments outside the CDR3 supplied by the reference TRBV19 and TRBJ1-5 proteins, appears as DGGITQSPKYLFRKEGQNVTLSCEQNLNHDAMYWYRQDPGQGLRLIYYSQIVNDFQKGDIAEGYSVSREKKESFPLTVTSAQKNPTAFYLCASSTGQGSNQPQHFGDGTRLSIL.